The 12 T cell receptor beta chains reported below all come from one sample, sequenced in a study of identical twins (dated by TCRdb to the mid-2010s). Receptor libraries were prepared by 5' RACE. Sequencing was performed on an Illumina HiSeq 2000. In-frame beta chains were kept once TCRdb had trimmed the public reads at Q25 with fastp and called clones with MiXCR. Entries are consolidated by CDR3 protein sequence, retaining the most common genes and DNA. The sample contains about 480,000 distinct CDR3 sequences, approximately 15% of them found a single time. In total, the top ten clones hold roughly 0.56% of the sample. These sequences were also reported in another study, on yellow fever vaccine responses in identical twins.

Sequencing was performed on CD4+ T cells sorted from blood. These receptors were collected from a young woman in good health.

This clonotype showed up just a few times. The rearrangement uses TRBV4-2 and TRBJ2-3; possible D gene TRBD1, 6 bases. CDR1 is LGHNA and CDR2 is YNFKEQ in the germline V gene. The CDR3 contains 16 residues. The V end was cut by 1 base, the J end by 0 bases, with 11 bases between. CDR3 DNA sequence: TGTGCCAGCAGCCAAGCGGGACACCTAAGCACAGATACGCAGTATTTT. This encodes CASSQAGHLSTDTQYF.

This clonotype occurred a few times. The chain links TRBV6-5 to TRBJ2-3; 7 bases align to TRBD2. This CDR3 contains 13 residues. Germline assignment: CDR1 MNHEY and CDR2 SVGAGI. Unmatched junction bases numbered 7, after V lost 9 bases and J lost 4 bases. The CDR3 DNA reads TGTGCCAGTTGTTTGGGGGGGTCAGATACGCAGTATTTT. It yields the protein CASCLGGSDTQYF.

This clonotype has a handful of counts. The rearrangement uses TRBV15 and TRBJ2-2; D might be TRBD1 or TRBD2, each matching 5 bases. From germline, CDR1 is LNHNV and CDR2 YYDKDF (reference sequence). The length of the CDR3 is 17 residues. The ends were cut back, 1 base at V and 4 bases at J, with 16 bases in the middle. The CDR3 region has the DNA TGTGCCACCAGCAGAGTGATAGGGGCACGGGGCACCGGGGAGCTGTTTTTT. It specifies CATSRVIGARGTGELFF.

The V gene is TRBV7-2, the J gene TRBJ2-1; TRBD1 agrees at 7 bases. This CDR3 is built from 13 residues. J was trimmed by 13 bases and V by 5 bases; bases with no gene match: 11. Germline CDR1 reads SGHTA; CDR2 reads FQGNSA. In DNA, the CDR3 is TGTGCCAGCAGCCTCCCCAACAGGGGAAGTCAGTTCTTC. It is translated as CASSLPNRGSQFF.

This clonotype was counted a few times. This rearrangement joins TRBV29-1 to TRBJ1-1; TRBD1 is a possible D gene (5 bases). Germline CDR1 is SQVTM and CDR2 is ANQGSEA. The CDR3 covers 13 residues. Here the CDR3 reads CSGGLVRGTEAFF. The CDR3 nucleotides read TGCAGTGGGGGATTGGTCCGCGGGACTGAAGCTTTCTTT.

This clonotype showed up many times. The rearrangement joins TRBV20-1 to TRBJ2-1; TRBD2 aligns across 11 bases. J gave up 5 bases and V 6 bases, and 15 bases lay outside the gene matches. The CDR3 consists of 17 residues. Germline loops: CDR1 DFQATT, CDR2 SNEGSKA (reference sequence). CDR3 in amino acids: CSAPGQLSGRAHNEQFF. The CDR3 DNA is TGCAGTGCCCCAGGACAGCTTAGCGGGAGGGCCCACAATGAGCAGTTCTTC.

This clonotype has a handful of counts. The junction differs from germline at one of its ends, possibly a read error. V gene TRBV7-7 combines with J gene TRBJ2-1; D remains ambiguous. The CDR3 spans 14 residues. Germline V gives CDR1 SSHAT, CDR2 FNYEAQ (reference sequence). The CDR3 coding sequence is TGTGCTAGCAGCTTAGCCGGAAAGAGCAATGAGCAGTTCTTC. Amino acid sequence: CASSLAGKSNEQFF.

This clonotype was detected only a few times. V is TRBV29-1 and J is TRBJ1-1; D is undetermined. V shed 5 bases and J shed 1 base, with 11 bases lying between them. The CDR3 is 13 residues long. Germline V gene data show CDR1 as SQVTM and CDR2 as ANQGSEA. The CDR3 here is CSVFPRRNTEAFF. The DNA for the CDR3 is TGCAGCGTTTTTCCTAGGCGGAACACTGAAGCTTTCTTT.

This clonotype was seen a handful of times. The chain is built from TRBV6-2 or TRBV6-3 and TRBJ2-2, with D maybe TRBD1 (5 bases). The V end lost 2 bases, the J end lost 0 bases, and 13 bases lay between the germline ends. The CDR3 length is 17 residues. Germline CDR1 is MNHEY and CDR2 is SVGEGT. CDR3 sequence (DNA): TGTGCCAGCAGTTACAGCCTGACAGCCGCGAACACCGGGGAGCTGTTTTTT. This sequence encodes CASSYSLTAANTGELFF.

The CDR3 coding sequence is TGTGCCAGCAGTTCCGGGACGATGGGCTACACCTTC. Its translation is CASSSGTMGYTF. This chain uses TRBV28 with TRBJ1-2, with D perhaps TRBD1 (5 bases). Looked up from germline, CDR1 is MDHEN and CDR2 is SYDVKM. The CDR3 sequence is 12 residues long. Trimming removed 4 bases from V and 8 bases from J, with 11 bases in between.

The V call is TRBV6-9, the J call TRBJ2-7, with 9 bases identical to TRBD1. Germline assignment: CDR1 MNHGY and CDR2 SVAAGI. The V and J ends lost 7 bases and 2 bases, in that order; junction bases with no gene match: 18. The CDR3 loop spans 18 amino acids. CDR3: CASKYSGTGTPSTYEQYF. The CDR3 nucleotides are TGTGCCAGCAAATACTCCGGGACAGGGACGCCATCAACCTACGAGCAGTACTTC.

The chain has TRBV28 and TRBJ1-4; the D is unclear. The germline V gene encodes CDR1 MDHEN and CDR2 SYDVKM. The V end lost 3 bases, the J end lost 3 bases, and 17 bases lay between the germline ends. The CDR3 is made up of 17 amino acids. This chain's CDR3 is CASSLVGKTSANEKLFF. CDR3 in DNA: TGTGCCAGCAGTTTGGTGGGAAAAACCTCGGCTAATGAAAAACTGTTTTTT.